These T cell receptor beta chains were read from a single sample in a study of blood T cell repertoires in COVID-19. Sequencing was performed with immunoSEQ multiplex PCR; in TCRdb, only in-frame clones are kept and a portion is missing. Of some 120,000 clones in the sample, 83% were seen once. Sequenced sample: peripheral blood. The receptor set was obtained from a man younger than 45 with acute or convalescent COVID-19. The CDR3 runs from the conserved cysteine through the conserved F or W. The D gene is left open where the match is weak. Some rows mark clone size as missing; the rest say once, few, many or name a class of expanded clone.

j_gene | abundance | v_gene | d_gene | CDR3aa | CDR3nt
TRBJ1-1 | NA | TRBV29-1 | NA | CSFCESWGGDTEAFF | TGCAGCTTTTGTGAGAGCTGGGGGGGCGACACTGAAGCTTTCTTT
TRBJ2-3 | NA | TRBV19 | NA | CASSTLSTDTQYF | TGTGCCAGTAGTACACTGAGCACAGATACGCAGTATTTT
TRBJ2-1 | NA | TRBV5-1 | TRBD2 | CASSLTSGREYPNEQFF | TGCGCCAGCAGCTTAACCAGCGGGAGGGAATACCCCAATGAGCAGTTCTTC
TRBJ1-5 | NA | TRBV2 | TRBD1 | CASKGQGNQPQHF | TGTGCCAGCAAAGGACAGGGTAATCAGCCCCAGCATTTT
TRBJ1-1 | NA | TRBV7-3 | TRBD1 | CASSIDPGGEAFF | TGTGCCAGCAGCATAGATCCAGGGGGTGAAGCTTTCTTT
TRBJ2-7 | NA | TRBV7-9 | NA | CASAETGYEQYF | TGTGCCAGCGCGGAAACGGGGTACGAGCAGTACTTC
TRBJ1-1 | NA | TRBV12-3/TRBV12-4 | NA | CASTQGGGTEAFF | TGTGCCAGCACCCAAGGGGGGGGTACTGAAGCTTTCTTT
TRBJ1-2 | NA | TRBV9 | TRBD1 | CASSGGQGTNYGYTF | TGTGCCAGCAGCGGGGGACAGGGGACAAACTATGGCTACACCTTC
TRBJ2-1 | NA | TRBV7-8 | NA | CASSLPAGGFLDEQFF | TGTGCCAGCAGCTTACCGGCAGGAGGTTTCCTCGATGAGCAGTTCTTC
TRBJ2-1 | NA | TRBV9 | NA | CASSSRAPRYEQFF | TGTGCCAGCAGCTCGAGGGCCCCACGGTATGAGCAGTTCTTC
TRBJ2-2 | NA | TRBV11-1 | NA | CASSYSTGELFF | TGTGCCAGCAGCTACTCCACCGGGGAGCTGTTTTTT
TRBJ1-2 | NA | TRBV30 | NA | CAWSVTLGTGNGYTF | TGTGCCTGGAGTGTAACGCTGGGTACGGGGAATGGCTACACCTTC
TRBJ1-1 | NA | TRBV2 | TRBD1 | CASDPGQLELNEGTEAFF | TGTGCCAGCGATCCGGGACAGTTAGAGTTAAATGAGGGCACTGAAGCTTTCTTT
TRBJ2-1 | few | TRBV7-9 | NA | CASSFGLASYNEQFF | TGTGCCAGCAGCTTTGGCCTAGCCTCCTACAATGAGCAGTTCTTC
TRBJ1-1 | NA | TRBV6-5 | TRBD1 | CASSYSGQAEAFF | TGTGCCAGCAGTTACTCAGGACAGGCTGAAGCTTTCTTT
TRBJ2-7 | once | TRBV7-8 | TRBD1 | CASSPHRGPSYEQYF | TGTGCCAGCAGCCCCCACAGGGGGCCCTCCTACGAGCAGTACTTC
TRBJ1-6 | NA | TRBV6-1 | NA | CASSEALGFYSPLHF | TGTGCCAGCAGTGAAGCGCTAGGTTTCTATTCACCCCTCCACTTT
TRBJ2-2 | NA | TRBV6-6 | NA | CASSTGAGELFF | TGTGCCAGCAGCACAGGAGCCGGGGAGCTGTTTTTT
TRBJ1-5 | NA | TRBV3-1/TRBV3-2 | NA | CASSLDRGQPQHF | TGTGCCAGCAGCCTCGATAGGGGACAGCCCCAGCATTTT
TRBJ2-5 | few | TRBV3-1/TRBV3-2 | NA | CASSQGSVPYQETQYF | TGTGCCAGCAGCCAAGGGAGCGTCCCGTACCAAGAGACCCAGTACTTC
TRBJ1-3 | NA | TRBV19 | NA | CASRTTGLSENTIYF | TGTGCCAGTAGGACGACAGGACTTTCTGAAAACACCATATATTTT
TRBJ1-1 | NA | TRBV19 | NA | CASSSLGGRATNTEAFF | TGTGCCAGTAGTTCCCTCGGTGGCAGGGCGACGAACACTGAAGCTTTCTTT
TRBJ2-3 | NA | TRBV18 | NA | CASSPQGGFTDTQYF | TGTGCCAGCTCACCTCAAGGAGGCTTCACAGATACGCAGTATTTT
TRBJ2-1 | NA | TRBV5-1 | TRBD1 | CASSPGQVYNEQFF | TGCGCCAGCAGCCCCGGACAGGTTTACAATGAGCAGTTCTTC
TRBJ1-1 | NA | TRBV5-6 | TRBD1 | CASSLDRGLLAFF | TGTGCCAGCAGCTTGGACAGGGGGCTACTTGCTTTCTTT
TRBJ2-2 | NA | TRBV15 | TRBD2 | CATRLAGGTGELFF | TGTGCCACCCGACTAGCGGGGGGCACCGGGGAGCTGTTTTTT
TRBJ1-1 | NA | TRBV19 | TRBD1 | CASSMGQGSTEAFF | TGTGCCAGTAGTATGGGACAGGGGAGCACTGAAGCTTTCTTT
TRBJ1-1 | NA | TRBV5-4 | TRBD1 | CASSLGTGGYEAFF | TGTGCCAGCAGCTTAGGGACAGGGGGCTACGAAGCTTTCTTT